This T cell receptor beta chain was sequenced in a study of beta chain features in type 1 diabetes. Study-wide context: All samples combined gave roughly 100,000,000 sorted cells for examination.

Overall study findings and caveats: Junctions at VDJ sites from type 1 diabetes patients had fewer insertions and more deletions. All four CD4+ subsets of Type 1 diabetes patients contained TCRB CDR3s that were moderately but significantly shorter.

Using CD45RO/CCR7/CD25/CD127/CD95/CD27, CD4+ naive, central memory, regulatory and stem cell-like memory cells were sorted. cDNA synthesis used the whole RNA isolate, giving expressed TCRB sequences. Measured with immunoSEQ multiplex PCR; TCRdb has only the in-frame clones, and not every one. The sample consists of about 650,000 clones, around 11% of them appearing once. As regards this clone: Its antigen is not identified.

This clonotype was obtained from a man aged 25-40 years with type 1 diabetes. Sequencing was performed on naive CD4+ T cells from blood.

CDR3 in DNA: TGCGCCAGCAGCTTTGAGACCCCTGGGGCCAACGTCCTGACTTTC. Translation gives CASSFETPGANVLTF. The chain combines TRBV5-1 with TRBJ2-6; no definite D call. Trimming stripped 2 bases from V and 2 bases from J, with 8 bases between. The CDR3 consists of 15 residues. Per the germline V gene, CDR1 is SGHRS and CDR2 is YFSETQ.